Listed below are T cell receptor beta chains from one sample, sequenced in a study of cytomegalovirus exposure and HLA in healthy donors. Assay used: immunoSEQ multiplex PCR; TCRdb lists only in-frame clones, some missing. Of approximately 170,000 clones listed, around 67% are singletons. Sequenced material: PBMCs. The receptor source for this set is a woman between 18 and 30 years old in good health and CMV-seropositive. CDR3s include the opening cysteine and the closing phenylalanine or tryptophan.

V gene	J gene	CDR3 protein
TRBV18	TRBJ2-7	CASSPATGSSYEQYF
TRBV10-1	TRBJ2-7	CASSLALGHEQYF
TRBV28	TRBJ2-7	CASSLPQGSSYEQYF
TRBV27	TRBJ2-7	CASSKRDYAYEQYF
TRBV2	TRBJ2-1	CASSRTIAGGTYNEQFF
TRBV27	TRBJ2-7	CASSLFEGRIYEQYF
TRBV29-1	TRBJ2-3	CSGAIAGAPTDTQYF
TRBV5-1	TRBJ2-7	CASSLFSSGAYEQYF
TRBV27	TRBJ2-1	CASSLYVGSSGRKDEQFF
TRBV7-3	TRBJ2-5	CASSLQGRGETQYF
TRBV4-2	TRBJ2-7	CASSPEAGLTYEQYF
TRBV5-1	TRBJ2-7	CASSPPNGIAYEQYF
TRBV15	TRBJ2-1	CATSRYPVNEQFF
TRBV13	TRBJ2-7	CASTSGLYEQYF
TRBV4-1	TRBJ1-1	CASSQDYGRAEAFF
TRBV5-1	TRBJ1-1	CASSRGMGATEAFF
TRBV4-1	TRBJ2-5	CASSRTQSGVGETQYF
TRBV20-1	TRBJ2-5	CSAPLQETQYF
TRBV6-5	TRBJ2-7	CASRATPGLATEQYF
TRBV5-1	TRBJ2-5	CASSLAGETQYF
TRBV7-9	TRBJ1-2	CSSSLESRGYTF
TRBV14	TRBJ1-1	CASSQDPGVVTEAFF
TRBV19	TRBJ1-2	CASRTGGRGYTF
TRBV29-1	TRBJ2-7	CSTWGGDRVDEQYF
TRBV19	TRBJ2-4	CASDPGTGIQYF
TRBV28	TRBJ1-5	CASSLGQSNQPQHF
TRBV9	TRBJ2-3	CASSQAGGSDTQYF
TRBV28	TRBJ2-5	CASSFSSTQYF
TRBV28	TRBJ2-3	CASSLFERLVSTDTQYF
TRBV7-2	TRBJ1-4	CASSQQGGATNEKLFF
TRBV6-6	TRBJ2-7	CASSRVDRGHEQYF
TRBV10-1	TRBJ2-2	CASSESQEGLNTGELFF
TRBV30	-	CAWSLGSFEGYEQYF
TRBV27	TRBJ2-1	CASRRKGASYNEQFF
TRBV5-6	TRBJ1-1	CASSVMTEAFF
TRBV4-3	TRBJ2-2	CASSQAHLGLPVGISGELFF
TRBV30	TRBJ1-2	CAWKQTAPRGYTF
TRBV5-8	TRBJ1-5	CASGSTRGSQHF
TRBV18	TRBJ1-1	CASSPGLGGRSNTEAFF
TRBV18	TRBJ1-5	CASGEGVDQPQHF
TRBV2	TRBJ1-5	CASSSQGGGNQPQHF
TRBV19	TRBJ2-7	CASRPGSGSTYEQYF
TRBV2	TRBJ2-4	CASSARAEGNIQYF
TRBV6-1	TRBJ1-5	CASSGVNTVSQPQHF
TRBV5-4	TRBJ2-5	CASSRQGRETQYF
TRBV7-2	TRBJ2-1	CASSRPRRLSSYNEQFF
TRBV29-1	TRBJ2-7	CSVQVPGQGSAYEQYF
TRBV15	TRBJ1-5	CATSRDWARGNQPQHF
TRBV6-5	TRBJ1-2	CASSYNWRNYGYTF
TRBV27	TRBJ1-4	CASSPREGIREKLFF
TRBV18	TRBJ1-1	CASSPPGQLTNTEAFF
TRBV7-6	TRBJ2-1	CASSLTSGGHNEQFF